This T cell receptor (beta chain) was profiled in a study of blood T cell repertoires in COVID-19. Study summary: The United States, Italy and Spain provided the acute and convalescent COVID-19 samples. PBMCs, B-cell-depleted T cells, or T cells provided the cDNA or gDNA that made up the material.

Germline V lookup: CDR1 LGHDT, CDR2 YNNKEL (reference sequence). CDR3 length: 14 residues. The V end was cut by 2 bases, the J end by 0 bases, with 7 bases between. Authors' processing steps: Quantification of nucleated cells was approximated via reference gene primer amplification. Profiling relied on immunoSEQ multiplex PCR, and the TCRdb table lists in-frame clones only, not all of them. The V and J calls and the clone size are those of that table, but D and trimming were determined from the DNA. The sample has around 170,000 clones; about 83% are singletons. A few counts support this clone. This sequence originates from a man in his sixties or seventies who had recovered from COVID-19. The chain uses TRBV3-1 (or the pseudogene TRBV3-2) and TRBJ1-1, with unresolved D. The sequencing input was peripheral blood. Written as DNA, the CDR3 is TGTGCCAGCAGCCAAAGAACTGTGAACACTGAAGCTTTCTTT. It encodes CASSQRTVNTEAFF.